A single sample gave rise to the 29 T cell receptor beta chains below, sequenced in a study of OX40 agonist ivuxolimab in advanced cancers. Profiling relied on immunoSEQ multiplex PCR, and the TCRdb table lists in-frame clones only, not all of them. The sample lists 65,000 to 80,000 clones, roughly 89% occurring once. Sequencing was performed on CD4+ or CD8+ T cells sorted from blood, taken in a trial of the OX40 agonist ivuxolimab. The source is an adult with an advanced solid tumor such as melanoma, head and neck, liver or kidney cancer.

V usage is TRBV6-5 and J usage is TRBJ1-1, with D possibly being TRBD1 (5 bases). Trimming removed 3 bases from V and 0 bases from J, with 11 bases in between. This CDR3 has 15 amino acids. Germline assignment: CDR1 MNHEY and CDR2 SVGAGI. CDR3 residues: CASSYDPGMNTEAFF. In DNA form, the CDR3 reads TGTGCCAGCAGTTATGACCCAGGGATGAACACTGAAGCTTTCTTT.

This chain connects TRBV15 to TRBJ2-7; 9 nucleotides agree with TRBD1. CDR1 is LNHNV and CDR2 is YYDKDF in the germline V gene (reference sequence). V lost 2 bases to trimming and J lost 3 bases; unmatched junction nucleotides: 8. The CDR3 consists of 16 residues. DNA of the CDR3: TGTGCCACCAGCAGAACAGGGACAGGGCGGCTCTACGAGCAGTACTTC. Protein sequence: CATSRTGTGRLYEQYF.

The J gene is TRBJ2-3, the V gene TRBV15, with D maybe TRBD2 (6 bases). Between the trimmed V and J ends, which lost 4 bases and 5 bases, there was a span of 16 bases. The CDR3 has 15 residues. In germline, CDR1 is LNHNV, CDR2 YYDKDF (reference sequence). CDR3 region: CATSTPGESVDTQYF. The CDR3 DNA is TGTGCCACCAGCACCCCGGGAGAATCAGTAGATACGCAGTATTTT.

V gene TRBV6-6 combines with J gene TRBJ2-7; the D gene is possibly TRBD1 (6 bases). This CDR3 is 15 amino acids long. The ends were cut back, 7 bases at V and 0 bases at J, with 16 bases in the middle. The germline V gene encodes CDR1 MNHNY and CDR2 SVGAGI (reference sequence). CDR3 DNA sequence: TGTGCCAGCACCCAGGACAGTGCCAGCTCCTACGAGCAGTACTTC. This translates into CASTQDSASSYEQYF.

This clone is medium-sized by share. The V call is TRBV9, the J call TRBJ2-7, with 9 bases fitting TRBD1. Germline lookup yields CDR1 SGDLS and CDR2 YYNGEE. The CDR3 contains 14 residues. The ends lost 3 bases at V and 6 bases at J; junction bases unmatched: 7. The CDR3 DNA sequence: TGTGCCAGCAGCGCCTCCGGGACAGGGAGCGAGCAGTACTTC. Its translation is CASSASGTGSEQYF. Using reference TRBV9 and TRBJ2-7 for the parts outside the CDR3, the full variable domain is DSGVTQTPKHLITATGQRVTLRCSPRSGDLSVYWYQQSLDQGLQFLIQYYNGEERAKGNILERFSAQQFPDLHSELNLSSLELGDSALYFCASSASGTGSEQYFGPGTRLTVT.

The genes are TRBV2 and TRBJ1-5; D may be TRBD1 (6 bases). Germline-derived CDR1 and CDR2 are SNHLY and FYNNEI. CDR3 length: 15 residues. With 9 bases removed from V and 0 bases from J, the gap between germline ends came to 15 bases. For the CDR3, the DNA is TGTGCCAGTCAAAGGACAGCCTATAGCAATCAGCCCCAGCATTTT. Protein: CASQRTAYSNQPQHF.

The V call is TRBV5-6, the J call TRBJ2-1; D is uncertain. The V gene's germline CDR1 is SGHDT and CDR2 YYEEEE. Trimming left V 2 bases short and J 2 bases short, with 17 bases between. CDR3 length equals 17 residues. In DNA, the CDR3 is TGTGCCAGCAGCTTCCCCAACAGAGACAAGGCCTACAATGAGCAGTTCTTC. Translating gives CASSFPNRDKAYNEQFF.

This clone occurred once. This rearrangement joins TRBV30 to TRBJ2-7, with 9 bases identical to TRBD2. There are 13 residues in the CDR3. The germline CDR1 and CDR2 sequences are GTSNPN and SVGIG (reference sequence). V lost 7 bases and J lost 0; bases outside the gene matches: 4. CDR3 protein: CAFSGGSSYEQYF. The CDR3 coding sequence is TGTGCCTTTAGCGGGGGAAGCTCCTACGAGCAGTACTTC.

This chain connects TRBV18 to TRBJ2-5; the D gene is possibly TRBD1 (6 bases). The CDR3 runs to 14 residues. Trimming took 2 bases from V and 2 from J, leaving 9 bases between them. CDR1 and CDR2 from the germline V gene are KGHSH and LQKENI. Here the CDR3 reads CASSPTDRQETQYF. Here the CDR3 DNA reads TGTGCCAGCTCACCAACCGACAGGCAAGAGACCCAGTACTTC.

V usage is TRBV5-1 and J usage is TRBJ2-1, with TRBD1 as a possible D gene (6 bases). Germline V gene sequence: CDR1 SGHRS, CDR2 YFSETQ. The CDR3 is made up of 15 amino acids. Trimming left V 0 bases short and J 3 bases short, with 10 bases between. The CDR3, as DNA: TGCGCCAGCAGCTTGGAACAGGGATACTACAATGAGCAGTTCTTC. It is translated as CASSLEQGYYNEQFF. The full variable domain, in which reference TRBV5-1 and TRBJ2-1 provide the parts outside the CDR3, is KAGVTQTPRYLIKTRGQQVTLSCSPISGHRSVSWYQQTPGQGLQFLFEYFSETQRNKGNFPGRFSGRQFSNSRSEMNVSTLELGDSALYLCASSLEQGYYNEQFFGPGTRLTVL.

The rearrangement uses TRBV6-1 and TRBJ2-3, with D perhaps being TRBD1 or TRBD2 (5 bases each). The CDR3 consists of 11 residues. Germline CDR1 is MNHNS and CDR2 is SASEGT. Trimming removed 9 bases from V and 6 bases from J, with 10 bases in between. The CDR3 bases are TGTGCCAGGAGGGGTAAGGATACGCAGTATTTT. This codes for CARRGKDTQYF.

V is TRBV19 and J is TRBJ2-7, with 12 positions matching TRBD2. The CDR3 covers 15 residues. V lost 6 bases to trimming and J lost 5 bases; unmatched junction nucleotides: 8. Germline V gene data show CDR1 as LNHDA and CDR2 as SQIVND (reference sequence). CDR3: CASRPELAGGHEQYF. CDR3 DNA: TGTGCCAGTAGACCCGAACTAGCGGGAGGCCACGAGCAGTACTTC. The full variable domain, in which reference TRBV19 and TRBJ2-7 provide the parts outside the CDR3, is DGGITQSPKYLFRKEGQNVTLSCEQNLNHDAMYWYRQDPGQGLRLIYYSQIVNDFQKGDIAEGYSVSREKKESFPLTVTSAQKNPTAFYLCASRPELAGGHEQYFGPGTRLTVT.

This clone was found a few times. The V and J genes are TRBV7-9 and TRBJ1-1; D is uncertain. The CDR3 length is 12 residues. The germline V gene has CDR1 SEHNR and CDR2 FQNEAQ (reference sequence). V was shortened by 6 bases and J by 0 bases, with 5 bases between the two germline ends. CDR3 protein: CASRLMNTEAFF. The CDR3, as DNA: TGTGCCAGCAGATTAATGAACACTGAAGCTTTCTTT. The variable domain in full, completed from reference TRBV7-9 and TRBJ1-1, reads DTGVSQNPRHKITKRGQNVTFRCDPISEHNRLYWYRQTLGQGPEFLTYFQNEAQLEKSRLLSDRFSAERPKGSFSTLEIQRTEQGDSAMYLCASRLMNTEAFFGQGTRLTVV.

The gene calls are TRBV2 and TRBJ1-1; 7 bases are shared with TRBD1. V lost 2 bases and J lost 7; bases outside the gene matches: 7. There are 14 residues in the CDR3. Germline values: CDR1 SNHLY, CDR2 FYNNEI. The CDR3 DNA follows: TGTGCCAGCAGTGAACGAGCCGGGACAGATGAAGCTTTCTTT. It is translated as CASSERAGTDEAFF. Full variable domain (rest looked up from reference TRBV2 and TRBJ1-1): EPEVTQTPSHQVTQMGQEVILRCVPISNHLYFYWYRQILGQKVEFLVSFYNNEISEKSEIFDDQFSVERPDGSNFTLKIRSTKLEDSAMYFCASSERAGTDEAFFGQGTRLTVV.

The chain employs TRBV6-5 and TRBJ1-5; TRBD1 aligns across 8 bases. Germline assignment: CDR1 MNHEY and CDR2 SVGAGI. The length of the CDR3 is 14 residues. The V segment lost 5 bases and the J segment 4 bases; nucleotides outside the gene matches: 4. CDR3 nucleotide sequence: TGTGCCAGCAGTCGGACAGGGATGAATCAGCCCCAGCATTTT. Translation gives CASSRTGMNQPQHF.

CDR3 loop: CASSRDTQYF. The CDR3 DNA sequence: TGTGCCAGTAGCAGGGATACGCAGTATTTT. V and J are TRBV19 and TRBJ2-3; D ambiguous. Between the trimmed V and J ends, which lost 6 bases and 6 bases, there was a span of 4 bases. The germline V gene encodes CDR1 LNHDA and CDR2 SQIVND (reference sequence). There are 10 residues in the CDR3.

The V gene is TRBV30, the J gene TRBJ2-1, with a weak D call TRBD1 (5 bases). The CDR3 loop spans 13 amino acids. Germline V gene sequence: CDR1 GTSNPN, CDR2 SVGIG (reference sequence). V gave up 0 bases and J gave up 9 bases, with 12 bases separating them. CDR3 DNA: TGTGCCTGGAGTGTTGGTCTAGACAGTGAGCAGTTCTTC. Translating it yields CAWSVGLDSEQFF.

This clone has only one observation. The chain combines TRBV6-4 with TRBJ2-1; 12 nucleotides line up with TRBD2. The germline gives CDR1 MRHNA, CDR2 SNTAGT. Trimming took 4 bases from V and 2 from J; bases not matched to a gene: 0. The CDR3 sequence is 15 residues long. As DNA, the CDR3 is TGTGCCAGCAGTGGACTAGCGGGAGCCTACAATGAGCAGTTCTTC. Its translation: CASSGLAGAYNEQFF.

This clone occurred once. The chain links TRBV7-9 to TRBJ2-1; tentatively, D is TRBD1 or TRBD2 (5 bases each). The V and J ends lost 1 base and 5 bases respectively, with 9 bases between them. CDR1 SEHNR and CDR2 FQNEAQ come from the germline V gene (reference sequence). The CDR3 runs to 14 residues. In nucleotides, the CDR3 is TGTGCCAGCAGCTTAGGGCAGGGAGACAATGAGCAGTTCTTC. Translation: CASSLGQGDNEQFF.

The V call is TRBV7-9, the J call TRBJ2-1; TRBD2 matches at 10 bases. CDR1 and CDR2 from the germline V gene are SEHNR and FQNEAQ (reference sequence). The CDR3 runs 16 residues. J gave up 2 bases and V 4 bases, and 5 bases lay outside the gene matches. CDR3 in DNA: TGTGCCAGCAGCTCTCCTCTAGCGGGAGCCTACAATGAGCAGTTCTTC. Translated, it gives CASSSPLAGAYNEQFF.

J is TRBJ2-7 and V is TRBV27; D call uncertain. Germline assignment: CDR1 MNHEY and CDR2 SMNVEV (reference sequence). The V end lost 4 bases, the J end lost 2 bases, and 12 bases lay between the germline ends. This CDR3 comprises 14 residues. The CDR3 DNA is TGTGCCAGCAGTTCGCCGGGCCGAACCTACGAGCAGTACTTC. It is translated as CASSSPGRTYEQYF.

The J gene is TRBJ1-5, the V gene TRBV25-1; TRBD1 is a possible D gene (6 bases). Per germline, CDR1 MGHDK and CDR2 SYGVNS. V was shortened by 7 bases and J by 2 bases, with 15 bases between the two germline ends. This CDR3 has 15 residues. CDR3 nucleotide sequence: TGTGCCAGCATGGGACACGGTGGGGGCAATCAGCCCCAGCATTTT. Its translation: CASMGHGGGNQPQHF.

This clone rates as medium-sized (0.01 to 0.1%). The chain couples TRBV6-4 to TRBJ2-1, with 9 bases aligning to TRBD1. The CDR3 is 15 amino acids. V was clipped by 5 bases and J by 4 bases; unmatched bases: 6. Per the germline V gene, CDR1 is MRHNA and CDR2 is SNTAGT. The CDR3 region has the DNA TGTGCCAGCAGTCCCGGACAGGGGACTTACAATGAGCAGTTCTTC. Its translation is CASSPGQGTYNEQFF.

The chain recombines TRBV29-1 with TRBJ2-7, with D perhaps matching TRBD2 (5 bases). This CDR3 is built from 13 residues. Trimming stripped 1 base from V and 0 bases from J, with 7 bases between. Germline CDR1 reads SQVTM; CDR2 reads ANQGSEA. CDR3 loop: CSVEAGSSYEQYF. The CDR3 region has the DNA TGCAGCGTTGAAGCGGGGAGCTCCTACGAGCAGTACTTC.

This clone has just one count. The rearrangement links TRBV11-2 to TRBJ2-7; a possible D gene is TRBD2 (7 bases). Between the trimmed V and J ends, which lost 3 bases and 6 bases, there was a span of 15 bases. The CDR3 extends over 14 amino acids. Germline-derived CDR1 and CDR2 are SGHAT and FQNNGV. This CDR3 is CASSFGGRWREQYF. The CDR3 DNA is TGTGCCAGCAGCTTCGGGGGGCGCTGGCGCGAGCAGTACTTC. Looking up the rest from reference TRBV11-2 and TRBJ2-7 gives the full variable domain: EAGVAQSPRYKIIEKRQSVAFWCNPISGHATLYWYQQILGQGPKLLIQFQNNGVVDDSQLPKDRFSAERLKGVDSTLKIQPAKLEDSAVYLCASSFGGRWREQYFGPGTRLTVT.

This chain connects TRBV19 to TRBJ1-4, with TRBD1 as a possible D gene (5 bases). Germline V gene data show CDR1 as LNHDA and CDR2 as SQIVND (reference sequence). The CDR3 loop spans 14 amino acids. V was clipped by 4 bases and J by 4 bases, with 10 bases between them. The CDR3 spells CASSTRQNNEKLFF. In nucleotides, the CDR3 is TGTGCCAGTAGTACCAGACAGAATAATGAAAAACTGTTTTTT.

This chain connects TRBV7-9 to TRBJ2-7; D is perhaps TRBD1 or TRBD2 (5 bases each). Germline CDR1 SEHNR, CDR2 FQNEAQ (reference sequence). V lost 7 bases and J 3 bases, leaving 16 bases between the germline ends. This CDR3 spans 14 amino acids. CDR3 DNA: TGTGCCAGCATCCCCGGGACGGGGAACTACGAGCAGTACTTC. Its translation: CASIPGTGNYEQYF. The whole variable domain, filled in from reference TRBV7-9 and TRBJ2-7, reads DTGVSQNPRHKITKRGQNVTFRCDPISEHNRLYWYRQTLGQGPEFLTYFQNEAQLEKSRLLSDRFSAERPKGSFSTLEIQRTEQGDSAMYLCASIPGTGNYEQYFGPGTRLTVT.

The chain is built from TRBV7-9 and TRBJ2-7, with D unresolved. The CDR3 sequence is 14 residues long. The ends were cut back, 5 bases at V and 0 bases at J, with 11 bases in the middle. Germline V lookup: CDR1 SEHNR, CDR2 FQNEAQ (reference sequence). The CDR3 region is CASSPPHLSYEQYF. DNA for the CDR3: TGTGCCAGCAGCCCACCACACCTCTCCTACGAGCAGTACTTC. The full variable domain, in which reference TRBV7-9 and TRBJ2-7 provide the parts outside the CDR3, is DTGVSQNPRHKITKRGQNVTFRCDPISEHNRLYWYRQTLGQGPEFLTYFQNEAQLEKSRLLSDRFSAERPKGSFSTLEIQRTEQGDSAMYLCASSPPHLSYEQYFGPGTRLTVT.

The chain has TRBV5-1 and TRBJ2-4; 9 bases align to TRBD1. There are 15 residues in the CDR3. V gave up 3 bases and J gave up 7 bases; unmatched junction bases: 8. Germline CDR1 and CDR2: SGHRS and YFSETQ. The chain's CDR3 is CASSSAGTGMNIQYF. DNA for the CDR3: TGCGCCAGCAGCTCGGCCGGGACAGGGATGAACATTCAGTACTTC.